This T cell receptor beta chain was captured in a study of OX40 agonist ivuxolimab in advanced cancers. This clone was picked up one time. Its antigen is not identified. Clones were sequenced by immunoSEQ multiplex PCR, and TCRdb holds only the in-frame ones, with some missing. This sample has roughly 92,000 clones, with approximately 90% found just once. General observations from the study: Mean expanded clone counts were higher in CD8+ than CD4+ T cells.

Germline V gene lookup returns CDR1 SQVTM and CDR2 ANQGSEA. The V end was cut by 4 bases, the J end by 3 bases, with 7 bases between. The CDR3 is 11 amino acids. The chain combines TRBV29-1 with TRBJ2-7; perhaps TRBD1 as D (5 bases). This receptor was obtained from an adult with an advanced solid tumor such as melanoma, head and neck, liver or kidney cancer. Sequenced material: CD4+ or CD8+ T cells sorted from blood, taken in a trial of the OX40 agonist ivuxolimab. The CDR3 DNA follows: TGCAGCGTTGGACAGCTCTACGAGCAGTACTTC. Amino acids: CSVGQLYEQYF.